Each of the 19 T cell receptor beta chains below was sequenced from the same sample in a study of T cells in Graves' hyperthyroidism and ophthalmopathy (dated by TCRdb to between 2017 and 2020). Receptors were amplified or captured by multiplex PCR. The sample was run on an Illumina HiSeq 2000. The TCR beta CDR3 regions were amplified from RNA transcripts. For the first round of RT-PCR on the TCR CDR3, the HTBI primer set was used together with the Qiagen OneStep RT-PCR kit. TCRdb took the public reads, trimmed them with fastp at Q25, ran MiXCR for clone calling and kept in-frame beta chains. Each CDR3 protein gets just one entry, which takes the most common genes and DNA from the rows behind it. The sample table lists 350,000 to 450,000 distinct CDR3 sequences, over 11% of them with a count of one. Of the sample, 8% to 13% falls within the top ten clones. Specimen: blood. The source is a woman in her sixties with Graves' hyperthyroidism.

This clonotype was seen ten or more times. V usage is TRBV7-9 and J usage is TRBJ1-2, with a weak D call TRBD1 (5 bases). CDR1 is SEHNR and CDR2 is FQNEAQ in the germline V gene (reference sequence). The CDR3 spans 13 residues. V lost 1 base, J lost 6 bases, and 9 bases lay in between. The CDR3 DNA reads TGTGCCAGCAGCTTAGAAGGACACCATGGCTACACCTTC. This codes for CASSLEGHHGYTF.

This clonotype was picked up many times. This chain uses TRBV24-1 with TRBJ2-5; D is possibly TRBD1 or TRBD2 (5 bases each). The CDR3 loop spans 15 amino acids. Germline assignment: CDR1 KGHDR and CDR2 SFDVKD. Trimming stripped 3 bases from V and 4 bases from J, with 14 bases between. Here the CDR3 reads CATSDPQGDRETQYF. The DNA for the CDR3 is TGTGCCACCAGTGATCCCCAGGGAGATCGAGAGACCCAGTACTTC.

V usage is TRBV15 and J usage is TRBJ2-7; 7 nucleotides line up with TRBD1. V lost 3 bases, J lost 0 bases, and 8 bases stayed unmatched. CDR1 LNHNV and CDR2 YYDKDF come from the germline V gene (reference sequence). CDR3 length: 16 residues. The CDR3 nucleotides are TGTGCCACCAGCAGCCGACAGGGCTCCGTCTCCTACGAGCAGTACTTC. It encodes CATSSRQGSVSYEQYF.

This clonotype was counted many times. The chain links TRBV5-1 to TRBJ2-5, with D maybe TRBD2 (5 bases). V lost 7 bases, J lost 0 bases, and 16 bases lay in between. The CDR3 is 15 residues long. Germline V gives CDR1 SGHRS, CDR2 YFSETQ. CDR3: CASAEVNSYQETQYF. The CDR3 DNA is TGCGCCAGCGCGGAGGTCAACTCCTACCAAGAGACCCAGTACTTC.

As to this clonotype: A much larger clone differs from this one at a single base, so this may be a read error. The gene calls are TRBV7-9 and TRBJ2-2; tentative D call: TRBD1 (7 bases). The length of the CDR3 is 16 residues. CDR1 and CDR2 from the germline V gene are SEHNR and FQNEAQ (reference sequence). V gave up 5 bases and J gave up 4 bases, with 17 bases separating them. As DNA, the CDR3 is TGTGCCAGCAGCCCCATGGCAGGGGGGCTCACCGGGGAGCTGTTTTTT. As protein: CASSPMAGGLTGELFF.

This clonotype showed up just a few times. The J gene is TRBJ2-3, the V gene TRBV30; 7 nucleotides line up with TRBD2. The CDR3 consists of 17 residues. V lost 2 bases to trimming and J lost 4 bases; unmatched junction nucleotides: 15. Germline V gene lookup returns CDR1 GTSNPN and CDR2 SVGIG (reference sequence). The CDR3 sequence: CAWSPRYGRGDPDTQYF. For the CDR3, the DNA is TGTGCCTGGAGTCCGAGATACGGACGGGGGGACCCAGATACGCAGTATTTT.

Only a few counts were recorded for this clonotype. J is TRBJ2-5 and V is TRBV5-4; 7 positions agree with TRBD2. The CDR3 spans 14 residues. Germline lookup yields CDR1 SGHNT and CDR2 YYREEE (reference sequence). Trimming at V came to 6 bases and at J to 1 base, leaving 6 bases not matched to a gene. This CDR3 reads CASTPGGSQETQYF. In DNA, the CDR3 is TGTGCCAGCACCCCGGGAGGCAGCCAAGAGACCCAGTACTTC.

This clonotype was detected ten times or more. V is TRBV29-1 and J is TRBJ2-7; D possibly matches TRBD1 or TRBD2 (5 bases each). CDR3 size: 16 residues. The germline V gene encodes CDR1 SQVTM and CDR2 ANQGSEA. Trimming took off 8 bases at V and 2 bases at J, with 25 bases between the two ends. CDR3 bases: TGCAGCTCCCGTCGTAGCTGTTCTGGGACGACCTACGAGCAGTACTTC. Amino acid sequence: CSSRRSCSGTTYEQYF.

As to this clonotype: The junction does not match germline at one end; this may be a read error. The chain recombines TRBV5-1 with TRBJ2-3; 7 positions match TRBD1. The length of the CDR3 is 14 residues. The germline V gene has CDR1 SGHRS and CDR2 YFSETQ. The CDR3 coding sequence is TGCGCCAGCAGCTTGGGGACAGGCACAGATACGCGGTATTTT. It translates to CASSLGTGTDTRYF. The full variable domain, rest sourced from reference TRBV5-1 and TRBJ2-3, is KAGVTQTPRYLIKTRGQQVTLSCSPISGHRSVSWYQQTPGQGLQFLFEYFSETQRNKGNFPGRFSGRQFSNSRSEMNVSTLELGDSALYLCASSLGTGTDTRYFGPGTRLTVL.

The gene calls are TRBV6-2 or TRBV6-3 and TRBJ2-1; the D is unclear. V was trimmed by 7 bases and J by 6 bases, leaving 16 bases between them. This CDR3 comprises 14 residues. Germline V CDR1 and CDR2: MNHEY, SVGEGT. CDR3 protein: CASTSSAESNEQFF. CDR3 nucleotide sequence: TGTGCCAGCACGTCCTCGGCGGAGAGCAATGAGCAGTTCTTC.

In this sample, this clonotype turned up many times. J is TRBJ2-7 and V is TRBV12-3 or TRBV12-4, with D unclear. The CDR3 sequence is 14 residues long. Trimming left V 2 bases short and J 3 bases short, with 11 bases between. The CDR3 DNA sequence: TGTGCCAGCAGTTTAAGCTCAAGGAGCTACGAGCAGTACTTC. Its translation: CASSLSSRSYEQYF.

The chain uses TRBV20-1 and TRBJ2-7; TRBD2 agrees at 9 bases. J was trimmed by 5 bases and V by 2 bases; bases with no gene match: 19. This CDR3 spans 18 amino acids. Germline values: CDR1 DFQATT, CDR2 SNEGSKA (reference sequence). In DNA form, the CDR3 reads TGCAGTGCTAGATCGGTGGGGCGGGAGGGCTCTCATAGACACGAGCAGTACTTC. Translated: CSARSVGREGSHRHEQYF.

This clonotype was recorded many times. The chain combines TRBV3-1 with TRBJ2-7; maybe TRBD1 (5 bases). This CDR3 contains 13 residues. CDR1 is LGHDT, CDR2 YNNKEL, per germline (reference sequence). Trimming took 4 bases from V and 3 from J, leaving 10 bases between them. For the CDR3, the DNA is TGTGCCAGCAGCCTTAACCAGGGCTACGAGCAGTACTTC. It codes for CASSLNQGYEQYF.

In its sample, this clonotype was seen a few times. The rearrangement links TRBV12-3 or TRBV12-4 to TRBJ2-1, with 9 bases lining up with TRBD2. V was pared by 5 bases and J by 6 bases, with 11 bases of the junction left unmatched. This CDR3 comprises 16 residues. CDR3 in amino acids: CASSPLSGSRANEQFF. DNA for the CDR3: TGTGCCAGCAGTCCCCTTAGCGGGAGTAGGGCCAATGAGCAGTTCTTC.

This clonotype was found many times. The rearrangement uses TRBV11-3 and TRBJ2-3; TRBD2 matches 9 bases. Trimming removed 5 bases from V and 6 bases from J; junction bases left unmatched: 3. The CDR3 has 13 residues. CDR1 and CDR2 (germline): SGHNT, YENEEA. The CDR3 DNA follows: TGTGCCAGCAGCCTAGCGGGATCCGATACGCAGTATTTT. Protein sequence: CASSLAGSDTQYF.

This clonotype was picked up many times. V and J are TRBV7-3 and TRBJ2-7; 11 nucleotides line up with TRBD2. The CDR3 has 18 amino acids. J lost 5 bases, V lost 0 bases, and 12 bases had no gene match. Germline V lookup: CDR1 SGHTA, CDR2 FQGTGA. Here the CDR3 reads CASSLTGLTSGSFDEQYF. The DNA of the CDR3 is TGTGCCAGCAGCTTAACGGGCCTCACTAGCGGGAGTTTTGACGAGCAGTACTTC.

This clonotype was recorded many times. This chain links TRBV14 with TRBJ1-2; 7 nucleotides align to TRBD1. V lost 4 bases and J lost 4; bases outside the gene matches: 3. There are 13 residues in the CDR3. Germline-derived CDR1 and CDR2 are SGHDN and FVKESK. CDR3 nucleotide sequence: TGTGCCAGCAGCCGGTGGACAGGCTATGGCTACACCTTC. Translation: CASSRWTGYGYTF.

This clonotype was seen at least ten times. This chain joins TRBV7-2 and TRBJ2-2; 7 bases align to TRBD2. The CDR3 length is 16 residues. V was pared by 5 bases and J by 8 bases, with 14 bases of the junction left unmatched. Per germline, CDR1 SGHTA and CDR2 FQGNSA. The CDR3 region is CASSATRLALGGELFF. In DNA, the CDR3 is TGTGCCAGCAGCGCTACCCGACTAGCTCTCGGAGGGGAGCTGTTTTTT.

This clonotype was seen ten or more times. The rearrangement links TRBV11-2 to TRBJ1-1; D not certain. The CDR3 extends over 15 amino acids. CDR1 and CDR2 from the germline V gene are SGHAT and FQNNGV. V gave up 1 base and J gave up 4 bases, with 13 bases separating them. CDR3 DNA: TGTGCCAGCAGCTTAGTAGCAGGATCGGGCACTGAAGCTTTCTTT. Its protein is CASSLVAGSGTEAFF.